This section outlines one T cell receptor beta chain sequence together with its context. This sample is part of a study of blood T cell repertoires in COVID-19. Study at large: There were acute and convalescent COVID-19 samples, and they came from the United States, Italy and Spain. T cells, B-cell-depleted T cells, or PBMCs supplied cDNA or gDNA.

This CDR3 comprises 14 residues. Germline-derived CDR1 and CDR2 are ENHRY and SYGVKD. Trimming left V 10 bases short and J 0 bases short, with 10 bases between. In the original analysis: Researchers report that nucleated cell counts were estimated from reference gene primer amplification. TCRdb's copy holds only in-frame clones and misses some; the assay was immunoSEQ multiplex PCR. Clonal size and the V and J genes are those of that table, whereas D and trimming came from the DNA. The data contain some 150,000 clones, about 86% of them singletons. V and J are TRBV10-3 and TRBJ2-6; D call uncertain. This sequence originates from a woman aged 60-75 years with acute or convalescent COVID-19. Sequenced: peripheral blood. This CDR3 reads CATSTASGANVLTF. The CDR3 DNA reads TGTGCCACGTCAACAGCCTCTGGGGCCAACGTCCTGACTTTC.